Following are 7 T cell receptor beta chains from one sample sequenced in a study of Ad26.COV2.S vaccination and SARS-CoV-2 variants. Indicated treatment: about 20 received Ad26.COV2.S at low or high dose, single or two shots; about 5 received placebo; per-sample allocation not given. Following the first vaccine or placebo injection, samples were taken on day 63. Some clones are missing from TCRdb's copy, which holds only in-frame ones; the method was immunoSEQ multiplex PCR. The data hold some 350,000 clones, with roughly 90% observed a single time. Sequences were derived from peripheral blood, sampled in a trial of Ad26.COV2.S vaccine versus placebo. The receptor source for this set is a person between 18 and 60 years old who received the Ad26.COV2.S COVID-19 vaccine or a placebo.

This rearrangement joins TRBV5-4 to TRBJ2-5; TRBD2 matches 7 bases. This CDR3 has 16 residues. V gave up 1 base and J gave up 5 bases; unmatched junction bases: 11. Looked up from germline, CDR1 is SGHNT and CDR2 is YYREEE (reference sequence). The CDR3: CASSLPAGISGETQYF. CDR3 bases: TGTGCCAGCAGCTTGCCAGCGGGGATCTCTGGTGAGACCCAGTACTTC.

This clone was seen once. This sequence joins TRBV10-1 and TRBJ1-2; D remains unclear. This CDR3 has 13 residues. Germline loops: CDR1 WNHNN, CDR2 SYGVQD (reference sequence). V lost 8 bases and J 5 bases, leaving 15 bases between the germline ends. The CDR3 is CASRGWDSYGYTF. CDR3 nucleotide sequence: TGCGCCAGCCGCGGTTGGGATAGTTATGGCTACACCTTC.

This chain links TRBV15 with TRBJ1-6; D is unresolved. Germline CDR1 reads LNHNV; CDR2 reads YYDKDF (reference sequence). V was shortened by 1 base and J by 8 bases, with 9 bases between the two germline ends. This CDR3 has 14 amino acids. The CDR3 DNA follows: TGTGCCACCAGCAGAGTAGGTTTCGATTCACCCCTCCACTTT. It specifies CATSRVGFDSPLHF.

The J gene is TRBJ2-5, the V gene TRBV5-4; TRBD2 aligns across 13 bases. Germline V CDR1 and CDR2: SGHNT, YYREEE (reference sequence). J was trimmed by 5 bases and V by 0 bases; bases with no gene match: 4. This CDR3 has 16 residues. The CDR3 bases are TGTGCCAGCAGCTTGGCCGGACTAGCGGGGGTGGAGACCCAGTACTTC. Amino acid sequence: CASSLAGLAGVETQYF.

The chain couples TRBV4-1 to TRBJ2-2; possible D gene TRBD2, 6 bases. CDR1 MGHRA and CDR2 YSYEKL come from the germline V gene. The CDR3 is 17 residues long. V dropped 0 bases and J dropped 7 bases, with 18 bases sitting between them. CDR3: CASSQDIRENQHGELFF. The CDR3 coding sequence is TGCGCCAGCAGCCAAGATATCCGGGAGAATCAACACGGGGAGCTGTTTTTT.

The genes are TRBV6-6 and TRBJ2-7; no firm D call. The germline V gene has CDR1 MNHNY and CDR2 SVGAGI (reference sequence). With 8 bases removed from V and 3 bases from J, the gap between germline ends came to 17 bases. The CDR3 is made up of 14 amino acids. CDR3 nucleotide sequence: TGTGCCAGCGTCTCAACCCTGGGCGGCTACGAGCAGTACTTC. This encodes CASVSTLGGYEQYF.

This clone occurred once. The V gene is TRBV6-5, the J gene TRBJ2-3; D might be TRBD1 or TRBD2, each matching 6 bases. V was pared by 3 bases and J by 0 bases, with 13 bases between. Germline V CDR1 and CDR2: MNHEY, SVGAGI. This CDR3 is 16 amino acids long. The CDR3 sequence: CASSYAGHSSTDTQYF. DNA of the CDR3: TGTGCCAGCAGTTATGCGGGACACAGTAGCACAGATACGCAGTATTTT.